This entry is about one T cell receptor beta chain. This clone appeared once. Its cognate antigen has yet to be identified. Base qualities are not recorded, but no much larger clone differs from it by a single base. The source of the sample is a study of preoperative IRX-2 immunotherapy in early breast cancer (dated by TCRdb to 2018 to 2020). Read against the paper, the sample's treatment or condition label means: preoperative locoregional IRX-2 cytokine immunotherapy. The samples were obtained from a phase Ib study that tested preoperative, locoregional IRX-2 cytokine immunotherapy designed to prime immune responses. The donors were early-stage breast cancer patients who were given IRX-2 prior to surgery. Receptors were amplified or captured by the immunoSEQ multiplex PCR assay. TCRdb obtained this table from immuneACCESS and retained in-frame rearrangements with V and J assigned. These tables miss some clones; where compared with another copy, unresolved V genes account for less than half of the shortfall, and the remainder is unexplained. The sample table records approximately 38,000 clones; 75% to 85% of these occur just once. Of the sample, approximately 1.5% falls within the top ten clones.

CDR1 and CDR2 (SGHNT, YENEEA) derive from the germline V gene. The CDR3 has 15 amino acids, counting the end cysteine and phenylalanine. The sequence is cut down to CDR3 DNA, 45 bases in frame from base 1. V and J are truncated by 3 bases and 8 bases respectively, leaving an intervening sequence of 17 bases. This receptor chain uses TRBV11-3 and TRBJ2-1; TRBD2 might be the D gene, on 5 matching bases. The origin of this receptor is a human donor with breast cancer. Sequenced material: lymph node tissue, taken after IRX-2 immunotherapy. The CDR3 reads CASSFVMGLADEQFF. The bases are TGTGCCAGCAGCTTCGTTATGGGCCTAGCCGATGAGCAGTTCTTC.